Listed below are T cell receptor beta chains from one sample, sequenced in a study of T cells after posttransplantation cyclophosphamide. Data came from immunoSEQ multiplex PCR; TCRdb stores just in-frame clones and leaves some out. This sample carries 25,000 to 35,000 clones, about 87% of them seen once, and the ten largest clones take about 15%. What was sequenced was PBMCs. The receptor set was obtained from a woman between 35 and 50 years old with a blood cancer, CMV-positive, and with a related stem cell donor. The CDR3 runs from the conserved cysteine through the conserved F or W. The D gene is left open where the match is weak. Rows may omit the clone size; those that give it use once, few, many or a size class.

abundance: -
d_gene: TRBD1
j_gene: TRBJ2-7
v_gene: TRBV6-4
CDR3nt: TGTGCCCGAAAGACGGGACAGGGTATCCACGAGCAGTACTTC
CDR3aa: CARKTGQGIHEQYF

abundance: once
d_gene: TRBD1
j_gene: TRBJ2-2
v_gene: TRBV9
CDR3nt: TGTGCCAGCAGCGCCACGGACAGGCGTGACACCGGGGAGCTGTTTTTT
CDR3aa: CASSATDRRDTGELFF

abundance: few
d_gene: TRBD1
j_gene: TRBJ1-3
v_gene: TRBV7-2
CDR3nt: TGTGCCAGCAGCTTGGGACAGGCCTCTGGAAACACCATATATTTT
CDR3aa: CASSLGQASGNTIYF

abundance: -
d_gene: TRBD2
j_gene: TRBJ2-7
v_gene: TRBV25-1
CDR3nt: TGTGCCAGCAAGCGGGGACCCTACGAGCAGTACTTC
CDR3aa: CASKRGPYEQYF

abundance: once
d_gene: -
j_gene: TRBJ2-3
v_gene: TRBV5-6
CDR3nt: TGTGCCAGCAGCTTGCTAGCAGAGGGTCGAGATACGCAGTATTTT
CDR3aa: CASSLLAEGRDTQYF

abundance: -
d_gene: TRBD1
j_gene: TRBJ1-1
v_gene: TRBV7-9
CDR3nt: TGTGCCAGCAGCTTAACCGCAGGGGGGAAGAACACTGAAGCTTTCTTT
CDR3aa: CASSLTAGGKNTEAFF

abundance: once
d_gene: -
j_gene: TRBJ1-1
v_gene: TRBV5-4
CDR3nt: TGTGCCAGCAGCTTGGTTAAGGGAGGTAACACTGAAGCTTTCTTT
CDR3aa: CASSLVKGGNTEAFF

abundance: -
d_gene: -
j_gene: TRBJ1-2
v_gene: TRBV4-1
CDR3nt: TGCGCCAGCAGCCAAGCCGAGGGTGAGGGCTACACCTTC
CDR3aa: CASSQAEGEGYTF

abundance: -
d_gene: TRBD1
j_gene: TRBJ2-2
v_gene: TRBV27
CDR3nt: TGTGCCAGCAGTTCGCTTATTTCAGGGGGCTGGACCGGGGAGCTGTTTTTT
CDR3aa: CASSSLISGGWTGELFF

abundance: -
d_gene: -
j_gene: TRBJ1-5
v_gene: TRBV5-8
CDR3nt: TGTGCCAGCCGGAGGGTAGGTAGCAATCAGCCCCAGCATTTT
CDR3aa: CASRRVGSNQPQHF

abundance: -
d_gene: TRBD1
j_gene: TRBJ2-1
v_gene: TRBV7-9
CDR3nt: TGTGCCAGCAGCTTCGATGGACAGGGGAGTGAGCAGTTCTTC
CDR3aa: CASSFDGQGSEQFF

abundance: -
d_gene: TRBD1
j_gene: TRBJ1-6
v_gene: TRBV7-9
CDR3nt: TGTGCCAGCAGCTTTGACAGGGCTAATTCACCCCTCCACTTT
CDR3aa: CASSFDRANSPLHF

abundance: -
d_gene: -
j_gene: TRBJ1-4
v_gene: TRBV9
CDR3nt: TGTGCCAGCAGCTGGGGGAGGGAAGGAACTAATGAAAAACTGTTTTTT
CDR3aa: CASSWGREGTNEKLFF

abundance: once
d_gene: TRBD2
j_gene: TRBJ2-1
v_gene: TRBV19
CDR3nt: TGTGCCAGTAGTATAGTGAGCGGGGGGACTAATGAGCAGTTCTTC
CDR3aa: CASSIVSGGTNEQFF

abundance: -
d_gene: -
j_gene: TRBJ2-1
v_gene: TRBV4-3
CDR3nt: TGCGCCAGCAGCCAAGACGGGACCTACAATGAGCAGTTCTTC
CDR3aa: CASSQDGTYNEQFF

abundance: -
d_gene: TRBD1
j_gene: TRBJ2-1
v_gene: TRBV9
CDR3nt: TGTGCCAGCAGCCAAGAGGACAGGGCTTTGGGGAATGAGCAGTTCTTC
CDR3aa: CASSQEDRALGNEQFF

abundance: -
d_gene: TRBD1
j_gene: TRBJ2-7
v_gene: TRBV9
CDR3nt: TGTGCCAGCAGCCCGGGACAGACTAACTACGAGCAGTACTTC
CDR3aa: CASSPGQTNYEQYF

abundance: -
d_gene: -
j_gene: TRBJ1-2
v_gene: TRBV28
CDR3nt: TGTGCCAGCAGTTTATCGGTGAACAGGGAGCACTATGGCTACACCTTC
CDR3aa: CASSLSVNREHYGYTF

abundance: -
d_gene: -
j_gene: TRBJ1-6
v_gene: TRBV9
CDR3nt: TGTGCCAGCAGCCCCAATGGGGGCCCTAATTCACCCCTCCACTTT
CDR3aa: CASSPNGGPNSPLHF

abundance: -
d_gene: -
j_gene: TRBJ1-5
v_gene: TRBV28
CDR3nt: TGTGCCAGCAGTTTGACTGTGACCAATCAGCCCCAGCATTTT
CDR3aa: CASSLTVTNQPQHF

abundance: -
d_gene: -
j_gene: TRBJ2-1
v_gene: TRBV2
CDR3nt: TGTGCCAGCCAGGGCTCCTACAATGAGCAGTTCTTC
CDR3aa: CASQGSYNEQFF

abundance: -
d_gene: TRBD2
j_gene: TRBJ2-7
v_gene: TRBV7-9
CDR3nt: TGTGCCAGCAGCCCACTAGCGGGGGGGTATGACGCCTACGAGCAGTACTTC
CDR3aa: CASSPLAGGYDAYEQYF

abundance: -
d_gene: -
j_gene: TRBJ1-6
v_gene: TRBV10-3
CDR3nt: TGTGCCATCAGTGAGTCGGGGCTGGGGCATAATTCACCCCTCCACTTT
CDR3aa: CAISESGLGHNSPLHF

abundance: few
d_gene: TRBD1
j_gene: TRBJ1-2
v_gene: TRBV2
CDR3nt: TGTGCCAGCCTCCAGGCAGGGGGGATCTATGGCTACACCTTC
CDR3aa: CASLQAGGIYGYTF

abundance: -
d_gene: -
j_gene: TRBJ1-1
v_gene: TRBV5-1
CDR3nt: TGCGCCAGCAGCCTGGGGAGGGAGAGCACTGAAGCTTTCTTT
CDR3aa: CASSLGRESTEAFF

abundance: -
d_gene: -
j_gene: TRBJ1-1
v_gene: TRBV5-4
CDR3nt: TGTGCCAGCAGCTTGCCGGCGGGGGCCCACACTGAAGCTTTCTTT
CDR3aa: CASSLPAGAHTEAFF

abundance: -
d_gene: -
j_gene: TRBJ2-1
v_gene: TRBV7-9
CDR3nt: TGTGCCAGCAGCTTGGCAGTAGGACTCGAGGAGCAGTTCTTC
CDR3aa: CASSLAVGLEEQFF

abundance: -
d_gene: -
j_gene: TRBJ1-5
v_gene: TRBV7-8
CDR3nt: TGTGCCAGCAGCTTAGCGAAGATTGGGGGGGGTAGCGATCAGCCCCAGCATTTT
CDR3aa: CASSLAKIGGGSDQPQHF

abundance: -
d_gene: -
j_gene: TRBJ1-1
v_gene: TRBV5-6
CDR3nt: TGTGCCAGCAGCTTGGCCGGGGGTGGGCTAAACACTGAAGCTTTCTTT
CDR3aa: CASSLAGGGLNTEAFF

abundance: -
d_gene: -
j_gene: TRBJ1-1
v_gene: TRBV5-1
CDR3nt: TGCGCCAGCAGCTTGGGGCAGGCTTTCTTGAACACTGAAGCTTTCTTT
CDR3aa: CASSLGQAFLNTEAFF

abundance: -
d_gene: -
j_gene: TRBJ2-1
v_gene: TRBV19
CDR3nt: TGTGCCAGTAGCCCCATGAGCGGACCGTACAATGAGCAGTTCTTC
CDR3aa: CASSPMSGPYNEQFF

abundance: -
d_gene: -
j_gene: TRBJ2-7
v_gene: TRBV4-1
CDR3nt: TGCGCCAGCAGCCTCCCTTACTCCGAGCAGTACTTC
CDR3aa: CASSLPYSEQYF

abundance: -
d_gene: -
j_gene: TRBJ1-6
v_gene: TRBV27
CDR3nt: TGTGCCAGCAGTTCCTCGGGGGTCTATAATTCACCCCTCCACTTT
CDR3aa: CASSSSGVYNSPLHF

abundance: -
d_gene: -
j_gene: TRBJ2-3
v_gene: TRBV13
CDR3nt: TGTGCCAGCAGCTACGCAGGGCTTCTAAATACGCAGTATTTT
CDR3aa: CASSYAGLLNTQYF

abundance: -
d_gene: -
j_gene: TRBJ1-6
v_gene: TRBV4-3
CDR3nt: TGCGCCAGCAGCCCAGGGGACGGATATTCACCCCTCCACTTT
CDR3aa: CASSPGDGYSPLHF

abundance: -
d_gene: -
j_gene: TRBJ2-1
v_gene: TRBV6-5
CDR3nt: TGTGCCAGCAGTTACGCCAACGAGCACAATGAGCAGTTCTTC
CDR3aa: CASSYANEHNEQFF

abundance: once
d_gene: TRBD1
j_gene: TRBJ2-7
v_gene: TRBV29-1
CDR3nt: TGCAGCGTTGTCCACAGGGGCGCCTACGAGCAGTACTTC
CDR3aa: CSVVHRGAYEQYF